The next 15 T cell receptor beta chains were all read from a single sample in a study of control samples from healthy donors and cancer patients. Clones were read by immunoSEQ multiplex PCR, and TCRdb kept only the in-frame ones, dropping some. This sample yields 95,000 to 150,000 clones, of which around 92% are seen a single time; almost 40% belongs to the top ten. The sequencing sample was made of blood. All receptors derive from a man between 50 and 59 years old in good health.

This clone came up a few times. This chain uses TRBV7-9 with TRBJ1-3; D unclear. Germline CDR1 reads SEHNR; CDR2 reads FQNEAQ (reference sequence). The ends were cut back, 5 bases at V and 1 base at J, with 3 bases in the middle. CDR3 size: 12 residues. The CDR3 is CASSQSGNTIYF. The CDR3 DNA reads TGTGCCAGCAGCCAATCTGGAAACACCATATATTTT. Based on the CDR3 plus reference TRBV7-9 and TRBJ1-3, the full variable domain is DTGVSQNPRHKITKRGQNVTFRCDPISEHNRLYWYRQTLGQGPEFLTYFQNEAQLEKSRLLSDRFSAERPKGSFSTLEIQRTEQGDSAMYLCASSQSGNTIYFGEGSWLTVV.

The V gene is TRBV10-2, the J gene TRBJ1-2; 7 bases map to TRBD1. The V and J ends lost 2 bases and 0 bases, in that order; junction bases with no gene match: 6. The CDR3 spans 16 residues. Germline V lookup: CDR1 WSHSY, CDR2 SAAADI. CDR3 in amino acids: CASSEGDRVANYGYTF. Here the CDR3 DNA reads TGCGCCAGCAGTGAGGGTGACAGGGTAGCTAACTATGGCTACACCTTC.

This sequence joins TRBV19 and TRBJ2-7; D remains unclear. V was clipped by 6 bases and J by 3 bases, with 12 bases between them. Germline V gene lookup returns CDR1 LNHDA and CDR2 SQIVND (reference sequence). The CDR3 is made up of 13 amino acids. DNA for the CDR3: TGTGCCAGTAGCCCCCTCCGCAGCTACGAGCAGTACTTC. Encoded protein: CASSPLRSYEQYF.

The J gene is TRBJ1-1, the V gene TRBV25-1, with a possible D match to TRBD1 (5 bases). The CDR3 contains 14 residues. Germline V gene lookup returns CDR1 MGHDK and CDR2 SYGVNS. Trimming took 6 bases from V and 1 from J, leaving 12 bases between them. CDR3 sequence reads: CASSHGGSNTEAFF. The CDR3 DNA follows: TGTGCCAGCAGCCACGGGGGATCGAACACTGAAGCTTTCTTT.

The rearrangement joins TRBV7-6 to TRBJ2-7; D not resolved. Trimming removed 7 bases from V and 3 bases from J, with 19 bases in between. The CDR3 has 15 residues. The germline V gene has CDR1 SGHVS and CDR2 FNYEAQ. The CDR3, as DNA: TGTGCCAGCACGGCGTCTGACGGAACACGCTACGAGCAGTACTTC. The encoded protein is CASTASDGTRYEQYF.

J is TRBJ2-5 and V is TRBV25-1; 7 bases fit TRBD1. With V trimmed by 6 bases and J by 5 bases, 6 bases remained unmatched. This CDR3 is 13 amino acids long. CDR1 and CDR2 (germline): MGHDK, SYGVNS. CDR3 in amino acids: CASSLTGSETQYF. CDR3 coding DNA: TGTGCCAGCAGCCTGACAGGGAGCGAGACCCAGTACTTC. Looking up the rest from reference TRBV25-1 and TRBJ2-5 gives the full variable domain: EADIYQTPRYLVIGTGKKITLECSQTMGHDKMYWYQQDPGMELHLIHYSYGVNSTEKGDLSSESTVSRIRTEHFPLTLESARPSHTSQYLCASSLTGSETQYFGPGTRLLVL.

This sequence joins TRBV4-3 and TRBJ2-7, with D perhaps given as TRBD1 or TRBD2 (5 bases each). CDR3 length equals 15 residues. From germline, CDR1 is LGHNA and CDR2 YSLEER. With 9 bases removed from V and 2 bases from J, the gap between germline ends came to 20 bases. The CDR3 spells CARNTRAQQAYEQYF. CDR3 nucleotide sequence: TGCGCCAGAAATACGAGGGCTCAACAGGCCTACGAGCAGTACTTC.

The genes are TRBV6-6 and TRBJ2-5, with D possibly TRBD2 on 6 matching bases. This CDR3 is built from 13 residues. Per the germline V gene, CDR1 is MNHNY and CDR2 is SVGAGI (reference sequence). V dropped 4 bases and J dropped 2 bases, with 8 bases sitting between them. The CDR3 DNA reads as TGTGCCAGCAGTTGGGACTTTCAAGAGACCCAGTACTTC. Its translation: CASSWDFQETQYF.

V usage is TRBV9 and J usage is TRBJ1-1, with D tentatively TRBD1 (6 bases). CDR1 and CDR2 from the germline V gene are SGDLS and YYNGEE. The CDR3 runs to 14 residues. V dropped 0 bases and J dropped 6 bases, with 12 bases sitting between them. Written as DNA, the CDR3 is TGTGCCAGCAGCGTAGGATCCGGGGGCGCTGAAGCTTTCTTT. Protein sequence: CASSVGSGGAEAFF.

The rearrangement links TRBV6-5 to TRBJ2-5; weak D call: TRBD2 (6 bases). Germline V gives CDR1 MNHEY, CDR2 SVGAGI. The CDR3 length is 14 residues. Trimming cost V 6 bases and J 4 bases, with 15 bases left between them. The CDR3 protein is CASSSGTSGETQYF. The CDR3 nucleotides read TGTGCCAGCAGCTCCGGGACTTCGGGAGAGACCCAGTACTTC.

The chain is built from TRBV7-2 and TRBJ2-5; 8 nucleotides match TRBD1. The CDR3 sequence is 15 residues long. Per the germline V gene, CDR1 is SGHTA and CDR2 is FQGNSA. J gave up 7 bases and V 5 bases, and 12 bases lay outside the gene matches. The DNA of the CDR3 is TGTGCCAGCAGCCTGCGACAGGGGTACCAGGGGACCCAGTACTTC. Translating gives CASSLRQGYQGTQYF.

The CDR3: CASSLAGGRTEAFF. The CDR3 bases are TGCGCCAGCAGCTTGGCGGGAGGGAGGACCGAAGCTTTCTTT. This sequence joins TRBV5-1 and TRBJ1-1; no definite D call. CDR1 is SGHRS and CDR2 is YFSETQ in the germline V gene. V was shortened by 0 bases and J by 8 bases, with 14 bases between the two germline ends. CDR3 size: 14 residues.

The V gene is TRBV4-2, the J gene TRBJ1-4, with 8 bases lining up with TRBD1. This CDR3 is built from 15 residues. Germline V gene sequence: CDR1 LGHNA, CDR2 YNFKEQ. The trim removed 0 bases at V and 5 bases at J, leaving 2 bases unmatched. This CDR3 is CASSQDRTGNEKLFF. As DNA, the CDR3 is TGTGCCAGCAGCCAAGATCGGACAGGGAATGAAAAACTGTTTTTT.

J is TRBJ2-5 and V is TRBV5-1, with TRBD2 identical over 8 bases. There are 18 residues in the CDR3. Germline lookup yields CDR1 SGHRS and CDR2 YFSETQ. The V and J ends lost 3 bases and 5 bases, in that order; junction bases with no gene match: 18. This CDR3 is CASSSSLAGSLGVETQYF. CDR3 nucleotides: TGCGCCAGCAGCTCCTCATTAGCGGGGAGCTTGGGGGTGGAGACCCAGTACTTC.

The chain has TRBV9 and TRBJ2-1, with D possibly being TRBD1 (6 bases). Germline CDR1 SGDLS, CDR2 YYNGEE. The CDR3 sequence is 12 residues long. The V end was cut by 2 bases, the J end by 7 bases, with 7 bases between. The CDR3: CASSVQGNEQFF. The DNA for the CDR3 is TGTGCCAGCAGCGTTCAGGGGAATGAGCAGTTCTTC.